This T cell receptor beta chain was documented in a study of CD8+ T cells in alopecia areata. Reverse transcription of extracted RNA yielded cDNA, which provided the sequencing template. Profiled with immunoSEQ multiplex PCR; TCRdb holds only in-frame clones, not every one. The sample lists about 98,000 clones, over 40% occurring once. The germline V and J ends were trimmed by 2 bases and 0 bases, with 8 bases remaining between them. In germline, CDR1 is SQVTM, CDR2 ANQGSEA. The CDR3 runs to 13 residues. The sequenced material came from CD4+ T cells sorted from blood. J is TRBJ2-7 and V is TRBV29-1; tentative D call: TRBD1 (5 bases). The source of this sequence is a human donor with alopecia areata. CDR3 in DNA: TGCAGCGTTGAAACGCAGGGCTCCTACGAGCAGTACTTC. Translation gives CSVETQGSYEQYF.